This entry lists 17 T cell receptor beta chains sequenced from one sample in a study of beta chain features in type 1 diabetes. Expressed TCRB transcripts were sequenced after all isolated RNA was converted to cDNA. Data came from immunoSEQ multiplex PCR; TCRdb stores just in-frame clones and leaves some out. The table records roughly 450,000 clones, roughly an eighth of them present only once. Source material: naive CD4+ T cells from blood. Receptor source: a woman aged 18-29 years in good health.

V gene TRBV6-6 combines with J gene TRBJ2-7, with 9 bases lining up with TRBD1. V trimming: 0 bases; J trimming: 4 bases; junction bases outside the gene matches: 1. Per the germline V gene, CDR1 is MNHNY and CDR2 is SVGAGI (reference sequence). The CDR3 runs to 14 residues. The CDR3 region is CASSYSTGGYEQYF. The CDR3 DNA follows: TGTGCCAGCAGTTACTCGACAGGGGGTTACGAGCAGTACTTC.

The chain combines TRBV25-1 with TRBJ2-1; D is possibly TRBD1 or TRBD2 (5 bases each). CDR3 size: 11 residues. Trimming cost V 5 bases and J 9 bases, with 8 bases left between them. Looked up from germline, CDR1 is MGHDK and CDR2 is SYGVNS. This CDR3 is CASSLGREQFF. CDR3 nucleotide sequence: TGTGCCAGCAGTTTGGGACGTGAGCAGTTCTTC.

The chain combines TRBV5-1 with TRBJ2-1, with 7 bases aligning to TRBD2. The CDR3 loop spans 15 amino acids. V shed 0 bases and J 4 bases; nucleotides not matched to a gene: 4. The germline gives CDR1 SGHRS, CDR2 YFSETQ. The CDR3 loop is CASSLASGEYNEQFF. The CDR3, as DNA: TGCGCCAGCAGCTTGGCGAGCGGGGAATACAATGAGCAGTTCTTC.

This CDR3 is CASSMDKWNEQFF. The CDR3 DNA reads as TGTGCCAGTAGTATGGACAAATGGAATGAGCAGTTCTTC. The chain couples TRBV19 to TRBJ2-1, with a tentative D call TRBD1 (5 bases). CDR1 is LNHDA and CDR2 is SQIVND in the germline V gene (reference sequence). Deletions cut 3 bases from V and 7 bases from J, with 10 bases between. The CDR3 loop spans 13 amino acids.

The CDR3 DNA follows: TGTGCCAGCAGCGTAGAGTGGACAGGAAACACCATATATTTT. It encodes CASSVEWTGNTIYF. This chain connects TRBV9 to TRBJ1-3; a weak D match, TRBD1 (5 bases). This CDR3 comprises 14 residues. V lost 0 bases, J lost 4 bases, and 8 bases lay in between. Germline V gene sequence: CDR1 SGDLS, CDR2 YYNGEE. The full variable domain, its missing parts supplied by reference TRBV9 and TRBJ1-3, is DSGVTQTPKHLITATGQRVTLRCSPRSGDLSVYWYQQSLDQGLQFLIQYYNGEERAKGNILERFSAQQFPDLHSELNLSSLELGDSALYFCASSVEWTGNTIYFGEGSWLTVV.

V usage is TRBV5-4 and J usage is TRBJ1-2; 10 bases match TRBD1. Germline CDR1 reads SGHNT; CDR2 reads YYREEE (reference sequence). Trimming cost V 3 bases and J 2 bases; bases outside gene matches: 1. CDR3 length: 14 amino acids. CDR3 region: CASSWGQGNYGYTF. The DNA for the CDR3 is TGTGCCAGCAGCTGGGGACAGGGGAACTATGGCTACACCTTC.

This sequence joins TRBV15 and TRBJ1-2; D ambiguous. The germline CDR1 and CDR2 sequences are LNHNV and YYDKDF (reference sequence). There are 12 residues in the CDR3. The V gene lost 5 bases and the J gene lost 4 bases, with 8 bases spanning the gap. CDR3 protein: CATSPDIYGYTF. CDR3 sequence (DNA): TGTGCCACCAGCCCAGATATCTATGGCTACACCTTC.

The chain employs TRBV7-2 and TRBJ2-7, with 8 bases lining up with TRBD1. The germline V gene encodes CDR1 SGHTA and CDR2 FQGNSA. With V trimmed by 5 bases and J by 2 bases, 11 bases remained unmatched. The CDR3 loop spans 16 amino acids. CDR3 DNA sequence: TGTGCCAGCAGCCCACCCATTGGACAGGGACCCTACGAGCAGTACTTC. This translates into CASSPPIGQGPYEQYF. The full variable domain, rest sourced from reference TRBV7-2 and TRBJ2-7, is GAGVSQSPSNKVTEKGKDVELRCDPISGHTALYWYRQSLGQGLEFLIYFQGNSAPDKSGLPSDRFSAERTGGSVSTLTIQRTQQEDSAVYLCASSPPIGQGPYEQYFGPGTRLTVT.

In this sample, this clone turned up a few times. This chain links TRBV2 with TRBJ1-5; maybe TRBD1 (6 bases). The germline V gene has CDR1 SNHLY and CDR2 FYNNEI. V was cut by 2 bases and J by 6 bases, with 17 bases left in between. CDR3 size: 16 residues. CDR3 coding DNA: TGTGCCAGCAGTGAATTGGCGGACCCCAGGGGTCAGCCCCAGCATTTT. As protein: CASSELADPRGQPQHF. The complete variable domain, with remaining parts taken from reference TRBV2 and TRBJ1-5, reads EPEVTQTPSHQVTQMGQEVILRCVPISNHLYFYWYRQILGQKVEFLVSFYNNEISEKSEIFDDQFSVERPDGSNFTLKIRSTKLEDSAMYFCASSELADPRGQPQHFGDGTRLSIL.

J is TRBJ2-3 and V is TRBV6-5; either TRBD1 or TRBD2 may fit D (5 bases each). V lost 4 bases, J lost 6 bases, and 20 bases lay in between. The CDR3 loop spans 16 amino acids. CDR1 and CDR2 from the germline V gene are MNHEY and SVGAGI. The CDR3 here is CASSSLGVGRPDTQYF. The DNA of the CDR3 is TGTGCCAGCAGTTCGTTGGGGGTTGGCCGACCCGATACGCAGTATTTT.

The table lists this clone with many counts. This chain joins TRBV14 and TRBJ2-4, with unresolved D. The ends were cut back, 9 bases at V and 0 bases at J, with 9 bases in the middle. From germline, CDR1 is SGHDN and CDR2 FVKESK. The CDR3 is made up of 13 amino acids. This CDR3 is CASMDRAKNIQYF. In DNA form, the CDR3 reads TGTGCCAGTATGGACCGAGCCAAAAACATTCAGTACTTC.

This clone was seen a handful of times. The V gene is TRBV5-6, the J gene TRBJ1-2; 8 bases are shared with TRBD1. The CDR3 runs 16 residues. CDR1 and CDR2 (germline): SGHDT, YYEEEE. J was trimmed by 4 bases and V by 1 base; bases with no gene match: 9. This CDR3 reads CASSLFRTGNGYGYTF. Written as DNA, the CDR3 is TGTGCCAGCAGCTTGTTTAGGACAGGGAATGGCTATGGCTACACCTTC.

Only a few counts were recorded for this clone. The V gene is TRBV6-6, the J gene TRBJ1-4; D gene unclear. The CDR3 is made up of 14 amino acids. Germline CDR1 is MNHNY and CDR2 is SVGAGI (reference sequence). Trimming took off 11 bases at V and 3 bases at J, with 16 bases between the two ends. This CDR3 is CAVPSGGANEKLFF. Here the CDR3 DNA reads TGTGCCGTCCCATCGGGCGGGGCTAATGAAAAACTGTTTTTT.

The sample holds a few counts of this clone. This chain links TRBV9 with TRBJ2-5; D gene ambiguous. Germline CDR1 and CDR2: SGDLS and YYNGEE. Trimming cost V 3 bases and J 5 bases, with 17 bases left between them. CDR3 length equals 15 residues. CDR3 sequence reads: CASSARSGNPETQYF. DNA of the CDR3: TGTGCCAGCAGCGCTCGCTCAGGCAACCCGGAGACCCAGTACTTC.

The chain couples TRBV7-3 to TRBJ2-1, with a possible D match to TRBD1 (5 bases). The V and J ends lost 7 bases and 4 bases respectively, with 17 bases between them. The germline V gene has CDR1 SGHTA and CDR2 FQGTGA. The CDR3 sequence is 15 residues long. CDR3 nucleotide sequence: TGTGCCAGCACCACGAGGACAACCGCTTACAATGAGCAGTTCTTC. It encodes CASTTRTTAYNEQFF.

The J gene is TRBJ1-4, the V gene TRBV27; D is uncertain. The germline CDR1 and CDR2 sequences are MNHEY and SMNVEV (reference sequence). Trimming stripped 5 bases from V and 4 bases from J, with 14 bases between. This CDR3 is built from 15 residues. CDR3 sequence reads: CASSPTARSNEKLFF. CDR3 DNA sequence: TGTGCCAGCAGTCCCACAGCGAGGAGTAATGAAAAACTGTTTTTT.

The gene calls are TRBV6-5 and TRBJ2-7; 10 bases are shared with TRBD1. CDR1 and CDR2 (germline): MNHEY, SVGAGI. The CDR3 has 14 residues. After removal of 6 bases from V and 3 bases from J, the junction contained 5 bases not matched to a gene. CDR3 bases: TGTGCCAGCAGGGGACAGGGGACCCACTACGAGCAGTACGTC. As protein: CASRGQGTHYEQYV.